The T cell receptor (beta chain) under discussion was sequenced for a study of T cell repertoires in cytomegalovirus infection. In the study overall: Matching HLA type and CMV infection were both indicated by public TCR beta signatures.

This CDR3 is built from 15 residues. The V segment lost 4 bases and the J segment 0 bases; nucleotides outside the gene matches: 3. Germline V gives CDR1 SGHNT, CDR2 YYREEE (reference sequence). Only one count was recorded for this clonotype. Antigen specificity is unknown. TCRdb independently ran MiXCR on the reads; one entry per CDR3 protein. The sample lists about 920,000 distinct CDR3 sequences, approximately 32% occurring once. This chain connects TRBV5-4 to TRBJ2-1, with TRBD2 matching over 8 bases. Specimen: cultured CD8+ T cells from PBMCs, collected from culture after CMV antigen stimulation. This receptor was taken from a human donor in good health (CMV status not recorded). Some clones in this sample may be carry-over from other donors' samples. CDR3 in DNA: TGTGCCAGCAGCGAGACTAGCGCCTCCTACAATGAGCAGTTCTTC. Amino acids: CASSETSASYNEQFF.